A selection of T cell receptor beta chains follows, all from one sample in a study of TIL therapy for anti-PD-1-resistant metastatic lung cancer. Assay: immunoSEQ multiplex PCR; the TCRdb copy retains only in-frame clones and omits some. The table shows 95,000 or so clones, with under 70% occurring only once. Sequencing was performed on tumor tissue, taken at baseline. These receptors all come from a person between 25 and 79 years old with non-small cell lung cancer. CDR3s include the opening cysteine and the closing phenylalanine or tryptophan. The order of the fields is clone size, J gene, D gene, V gene, CDR3 protein, CDR3 DNA. A D gene is named only where the DNA matches it firmly. The size entry is marked missing in some rows and otherwise reads once, few, many or a size class.

size: NA; J: TRBJ2-1; D: NA; V: TRBV4-3; CDR3: CASSQLSGAYNEQFF; DNA: TGCGCCAGCAGCCAACTTAGCGGTGCCTACAATGAGCAGTTCTTC
size: NA; J: TRBJ2-7; D: NA; V: TRBV5-6; CDR3: CASSPWGVRMYEQYF; DNA: TGTGCCAGCAGCCCCTGGGGGGTGCGAATGTACGAGCAGTACTTC
size: many; J: TRBJ2-3; D: NA; V: TRBV4-3; CDR3: CASSQEWVSVGLADTQYF; DNA: TGCGCCAGCAGCCAAGAATGGGTTAGTGTGGGATTGGCAGATACGCAGTATTTT
size: NA; J: TRBJ1-4; D: NA; V: TRBV7-2; CDR3: CASSLNVFPTNEKLFF; DNA: TGTGCCAGCAGCTTAAACGTCTTTCCAACTAATGAAAAACTGTTTTTT
size: NA; J: TRBJ1-1; D: NA; V: TRBV15; CDR3: CATSKEGRRLEAFF; DNA: TGTGCCACCAGCAAGGAGGGTAGGAGGCTGGAAGCTTTCTTT
size: NA; J: TRBJ1-2; D: NA; V: TRBV29-1; CDR3: CSVEGRGTIGHTF; DNA: TGCAGCGTTGAAGGCAGGGGTACGATCGGCCACACCTTC
size: NA; J: TRBJ1-2; D: TRBD1; V: TRBV6-6; CDR3: CASSPFGQGNGYTF; DNA: TGTGCCAGCAGTCCTTTTGGACAGGGGAACGGCTACACCTTC
size: NA; J: TRBJ2-2; D: NA; V: TRBV5-1; CDR3: CASNWDGTGELFF; DNA: TGCGCCAGCAACTGGGATGGCACCGGGGAGCTGTTTTTT
size: NA; J: TRBJ2-1; D: NA; V: TRBV6-2/TRBV6-3; CDR3: CASSYARTHDVYNEQFF; DNA: TGTGCCAGCAGTTACGCGCGGACACACGACGTCTACAATGAGCAGTTCTTC
size: NA; J: TRBJ1-5; D: TRBD1; V: TRBV13; CDR3: CASSLVCWTGNQPQHF; DNA: TGTGCCAGCAGCTTAGTGTGTTGGACAGGGAATCAGCCCCAGCATTTT
size: NA; J: TRBJ2-1; D: TRBD2; V: TRBV3-1/TRBV3-2; CDR3: CASSQPRGGNSYNEQFF; DNA: TGTGCCAGCAGCCAACCCCGGGGGGGGAATAGCTACAATGAGCAGTTCTTC
size: NA; J: TRBJ1-2; D: TRBD1; V: TRBV7-2; CDR3: CASSPGQGANYGYTF; DNA: TGTGCCAGCAGCCCCGGACAGGGGGCTAACTATGGCTACACCTTC
size: NA; J: TRBJ1-1; D: NA; V: TRBV7-2; CDR3: CASSLPLGSEAFF; DNA: TGTGCCAGCAGCTTACCATTGGGCAGTGAAGCTTTCTTT
size: NA; J: TRBJ2-7; D: NA; V: TRBV7-2; CDR3: CASSYRVGEQYF; DNA: TGTGCCAGCAGCTATAGGGTGGGCGAGCAGTACTTC
size: NA; J: TRBJ2-7; D: NA; V: TRBV5-5; CDR3: CASSLAGGSEQYF; DNA: TGTGCCAGCAGCTTGGCTGGGGGGAGCGAGCAGTACTTC
size: NA; J: TRBJ2-7; D: NA; V: TRBV12-3/TRBV12-4; CDR3: CASTPLLPYEQYF; DNA: TGTGCCAGCACCCCCCTCCTTCCTTACGAGCAGTACTTC
size: once; J: TRBJ2-2; D: NA; V: TRBV18; CDR3: CASSPGAGELFF; DNA: TGTGCCAGCTCACCTGGCGCCGGGGAGCTGTTTTTT
size: few; J: TRBJ2-7; D: TRBD1; V: TRBV7-2; CDR3: CASSLRATGDEQYF; DNA: TGTGCCAGCAGCCTCCGGGCCACAGGGGACGAGCAGTACTTC
size: NA; J: TRBJ2-2; D: NA; V: TRBV15; CDR3: CATSPRQYTGELFF; DNA: TGTGCCACCAGCCCCCGACAGTACACCGGGGAGCTGTTTTTT
size: NA; J: TRBJ1-2; D: NA; V: TRBV9; CDR3: CASSVDDVYGYTF; DNA: TGTGCCAGCAGCGTAGACGATGTCTATGGCTACACCTTC
size: NA; J: TRBJ1-5; D: TRBD1; V: TRBV5-4; CDR3: CASSLGQSGQPQHF; DNA: TGTGCCAGCAGCCTGGGACAGTCCGGTCAGCCCCAGCATTTT
size: NA; J: TRBJ1-6; D: NA; V: TRBV28; CDR3: CASRPGSSYNSPLHF; DNA: TGTGCCAGCAGGCCCGGGAGCTCCTATAATTCACCCCTCCACTTT
size: NA; J: TRBJ1-2; D: NA; V: TRBV6-5; CDR3: CASRSNGATNYGYTF; DNA: TGTGCCAGCAGATCCAATGGGGCAACCAACTATGGCTACACCTTC
size: NA; J: TRBJ1-2; D: NA; V: TRBV24-1; CDR3: CATSDLVRGWDYGYTF; DNA: TGTGCCACCAGTGATTTGGTGAGGGGTTGGGACTATGGCTACACCTTC
size: once; J: TRBJ2-3; D: TRBD2; V: TRBV3-1/TRBV3-2; CDR3: CASSQGLAGETASTDTQYF; DNA: TGTGCCAGCAGCCAGGGACTAGCGGGCGAGACTGCTAGCACAGATACGCAGTATTTT
size: NA; J: TRBJ2-1; D: TRBD2; V: TRBV6-2/TRBV6-3; CDR3: CASSYSGGLEQFF; DNA: TGTGCCAGCAGTTACTCGGGGGGACTAGAGCAGTTCTTC
size: few; J: TRBJ2-2; D: NA; V: TRBV27; CDR3: CASKRAGELFF; DNA: TGTGCCAGCAAAAGGGCCGGGGAGCTGTTTTTT
size: NA; J: TRBJ1-3; D: NA; V: TRBV7-9; CDR3: CASSLAVGSGNTIYF; DNA: TGTGCCAGCAGCTTAGCCGTGGGGTCAGGAAACACCATATATTTT